The TCR beta chain under discussion was sequenced for a study of T cell repertoires in cytomegalovirus infection. Study in general: Indications came from public TCR beta signatures; they pointed to CMV infection and to a matching HLA type.

TCRdb used MiXCR to reprocess the reads, holding one entry per CDR3 protein. Of about a million distinct CDR3 sequences listed, roughly 31% were seen once; the top ten hold over 10%. This clonotype showed up many times. What it binds is unknown. The CDR3 spans 14 residues. Germline V gives CDR1 MNHEY, CDR2 SMNVEV (reference sequence). V shed 6 bases and J shed 0 bases, with 6 bases lying between them. The specimen was cultured CD8+ T cells from PBMCs, collected from culture after CMV antigen stimulation. The clonotype originates from a human donor in good health (CMV status not recorded). Some clones in this sample may be carry-over from other donors' samples. J is TRBJ2-6 and V is TRBV27, with D unclear. CDR3 DNA sequence: TGTGCCAGCAGCTTCACCTCTGGGGCCAACGTCCTGACTTTC. This encodes CASSFTSGANVLTF.